The 22 T cell receptor beta chains below come from one sample, sequenced in a study of PD-L1 blockade in urothelial cancer. Using immunoSEQ multiplex PCR, the repertoire was profiled, and TCRdb retains in-frame clones only, with some absent. The sample lists 50,000 to 65,000 clones; over 75% were seen once. The sample here was PBMCs, taken around atezolizumab (anti-PD-L1) treatment. Receptors were obtained from a man aged 40-55 years with urothelial cancer.

V and J are TRBV19 and TRBJ1-5; 8 bases are a match to TRBD1. CDR1 is LNHDA and CDR2 is SQIVND in the germline V gene (reference sequence). Losses at the gene ends were 2 bases for V and 5 bases for J; bases not matched to a gene: 8. This CDR3 has 16 residues. In nucleotides, the CDR3 is TGTGCCAGTAGTATATGGGCGACAGGGGAGGATCAGCCCCAGCATTTT. Encoded protein: CASSIWATGEDQPQHF. The variable domain in full, completed from reference TRBV19 and TRBJ1-5, reads DGGITQSPKYLFRKEGQNVTLSCEQNLNHDAMYWYRQDPGQGLRLIYYSQIVNDFQKGDIAEGYSVSREKKESFPLTVTSAQKNPTAFYLCASSIWATGEDQPQHFGDGTRLSIL.

The rearrangement uses TRBV7-6 and TRBJ2-1; 11 bases agree with TRBD2. Looked up from germline, CDR1 is SGHVS and CDR2 is FNYEAQ. Losses at the gene ends were 3 bases for V and 4 bases for J; bases not matched to a gene: 2. The CDR3 is 15 residues long. The CDR3, as DNA: TGTGCCAGCAGCTTGGGGACTAGCGGTTACAATGAGCAGTTCTTC. This codes for CASSLGTSGYNEQFF.

The CDR3: CASSLPGSTQYF. CDR3 DNA sequence: TGTGCCAGCAGCTTACCAGGTTCAACCCAGTACTTC. The V gene is TRBV7-9, the J gene TRBJ2-5; D is undetermined. The length of the CDR3 is 12 residues. V lost 2 bases to trimming and J lost 8 bases, with 9 bases between them. CDR1 and CDR2 from the germline V gene are SEHNR and FQNEAQ (reference sequence).

The chain joins TRBV28 to TRBJ2-3; D is uncertain. CDR1 and CDR2 from the germline V gene are MDHEN and SYDVKM. The CDR3 runs to 15 residues. Trimming left V 5 bases short and J 2 bases short, with 14 bases between. This CDR3 is CASSKPPPDTDTQYF. The CDR3 nucleotides are TGTGCCAGCAGTAAGCCACCCCCTGACACAGATACGCAGTATTTT.

This chain uses TRBV28 with TRBJ1-5; TRBD1 might be the D (6 bases). The germline V and J ends were trimmed by 2 bases and 2 bases, with 13 bases remaining between them. Germline CDR1 and CDR2: MDHEN and SYDVKM. The CDR3 consists of 16 residues. The CDR3 spells CASSLDWTEGNQPQHF. The CDR3, as DNA: TGTGCCAGCAGTTTAGACTGGACAGAGGGCAATCAGCCCCAGCATTTT.

The rearrangement joins TRBV12-5 to TRBJ1-2; D is perhaps TRBD1 (6 bases). Trimming removed 1 base from V and 4 bases from J, with 7 bases in between. CDR3 length equals 13 residues. Germline lookup yields CDR1 LGHNT and CDR2 FRNRAP. The CDR3 DNA sequence: TGTGCTAGTGGTTTGGACAGGGCCTATGGCTACACCTTC. It encodes CASGLDRAYGYTF. The whole variable domain, filled in from reference TRBV12-5 and TRBJ1-2, reads DARVTQTPRHKVTEMGQEVTMRCQPILGHNTVFWYRQTMMQGLELLAYFRNRAPLDDSGMPKDRFSAEMPDATLATLKIQPSEPRDSAVYFCASGLDRAYGYTFGSGTRLTVV.

The chain recombines TRBV19 with TRBJ1-5; the D gene is possibly TRBD1 (5 bases). CDR3 length: 17 residues. V lost 6 bases to trimming and J lost 1 base, with 19 bases between them. The V gene's germline CDR1 is LNHDA and CDR2 SQIVND (reference sequence). The CDR3 reads CASSGGGLARSNQPQHF. For the CDR3, the DNA is TGTGCCAGTAGCGGGGGGGGTTTGGCCAGGAGCAATCAGCCCCAGCATTTT.

The V gene is TRBV7-2, the J gene TRBJ1-2, with D tentatively TRBD1 (6 bases). In germline, CDR1 is SGHTA, CDR2 FQGNSA. The germline V and J ends were trimmed by 4 bases and 1 base, with 7 bases remaining between them. The CDR3 covers 13 residues. The CDR3 DNA reads as TGTGCCAGCAGCTCGGACAGTAACTATGGCTACACCTTC. Its protein is CASSSDSNYGYTF.

This clone has a handful of counts. The J gene is TRBJ1-5, the V gene TRBV25-1; no reliable D call. Germline values: CDR1 MGHDK, CDR2 SYGVNS. The V end was cut by 3 bases, the J end by 0 bases, with 6 bases between. The CDR3 extends over 14 amino acids. This chain's CDR3 is CASSDRGSNQPQHF. The CDR3 coding sequence is TGTGCCAGCAGTGATCGGGGTAGCAATCAGCCCCAGCATTTT.

The chain carries TRBV6-1 and TRBJ2-7; D is perhaps TRBD2 (6 bases). The CDR3 contains 15 residues. Germline assignment: CDR1 MNHNS and CDR2 SASEGT. Trimming removed 7 bases at V and 2 bases at J, with 18 bases between. The CDR3 sequence: CASTSQEGSAYEQYF. The CDR3 DNA is TGTGCCAGCACCTCACAGGAGGGGTCCGCCTACGAGCAGTACTTC.

The rearrangement links TRBV19 to TRBJ2-7; the match to TRBD1 covers 9 bases. There are 16 residues in the CDR3. The junction had 8 bases not matched to a gene; V was cut back by 0 bases and J by 5 bases. Germline loops: CDR1 LNHDA, CDR2 SQIVND (reference sequence). CDR3: CASSIDWGQGPHEQYF. The CDR3 coding sequence is TGTGCCAGTAGTATAGATTGGGGACAGGGTCCCCACGAGCAGTACTTC. The variable domain in full, completed from reference TRBV19 and TRBJ2-7, reads DGGITQSPKYLFRKEGQNVTLSCEQNLNHDAMYWYRQDPGQGLRLIYYSQIVNDFQKGDIAEGYSVSREKKESFPLTVTSAQKNPTAFYLCASSIDWGQGPHEQYFGPGTRLTVT.

The chain recombines TRBV11-2 with TRBJ2-7, with 12 bases fitting TRBD2. CDR3 length: 15 amino acids. In germline, CDR1 is SGHAT, CDR2 FQNNGV. With V trimmed by 5 bases and J by 2 bases, 4 bases remained unmatched. CDR3 nucleotides: TGTGCCAGCAGCCCACTAGCGGGAGGTCCCTACGAGCAGTACTTC. Its translation: CASSPLAGGPYEQYF.

V gene TRBV29-1 combines with J gene TRBJ2-4; D unclear. V lost 0 bases and J lost 7, with 10 bases in between. The germline gives CDR1 SQVTM, CDR2 ANQGSEA. CDR3 length equals 13 residues. The CDR3 DNA reads as TGCAGCGTTGAAGAGTCAGGTATGAACATTCAGTACTTC. Translated: CSVEESGMNIQYF.

V is TRBV4-1 and J is TRBJ1-3, with TRBD1 identical over 8 bases. Germline V gene data show CDR1 as MGHRA and CDR2 as YSYEKL. The CDR3 length is 16 residues. V shed 2 bases and J 4 bases; nucleotides not matched to a gene: 7. The CDR3 region has the DNA TGCGCCAGCAGCCAATCGGGCAGGGGGCCAGGAAACACCATATATTTT. Translation: CASSQSGRGPGNTIYF.

This chain links TRBV28 with TRBJ2-3, with 10 positions matching TRBD2. The CDR3 totals 15 residues. Per the germline V gene, CDR1 is MDHEN and CDR2 is SYDVKM. V was clipped by 5 bases and J by 5 bases; unmatched bases: 7. The CDR3 DNA follows: TGTGCCAGCAGTCTCGGGACTAGCGATTTAGATACGCAGTATTTT. The encoded protein is CASSLGTSDLDTQYF. The full variable domain, in which reference TRBV28 and TRBJ2-3 provide the parts outside the CDR3, is DVKVTQSSRYLVKRTGEKVFLECVQDMDHENMFWYRQDPGLGLRLIYFSYDVKMKEKGDIPEGYSVSREKKERFSLILESASTNQTSMYLCASSLGTSDLDTQYFGPGTRLTVL.

The chain employs TRBV4-1 and TRBJ1-5; D is uncertain. Trimming took off 1 base at V and 0 bases at J, with 7 bases between the two ends. CDR3 size: 15 residues. CDR1 MGHRA and CDR2 YSYEKL come from the germline V gene. This CDR3 reads CASSQGSGSNQPQHF. The CDR3 DNA is TGCGCCAGCAGCCAAGGGAGTGGTAGCAATCAGCCCCAGCATTTT.

V and J are TRBV9 and TRBJ2-2, with TRBD2 matching over 12 bases. The CDR3 runs 17 residues. The germline gives CDR1 SGDLS, CDR2 YYNGEE. Trimming took 2 bases from V and 7 from J; bases not matched to a gene: 9. The CDR3 DNA is TGTGCCAGCAGCGTGGGAGGACTAGCGGGATCCAACGGGGAGCTGTTTTTT. Its protein product is CASSVGGLAGSNGELFF. Looking up the rest from reference TRBV9 and TRBJ2-2 gives the full variable domain: DSGVTQTPKHLITATGQRVTLRCSPRSGDLSVYWYQQSLDQGLQFLIQYYNGEERAKGNILERFSAQQFPDLHSELNLSSLELGDSALYFCASSVGGLAGSNGELFFGEGSRLTVL.

The V and J genes are TRBV6-1 and TRBJ1-5; D not certain. V lost 1 base to trimming and J lost 0 bases, with 4 bases between them. The germline CDR1 and CDR2 sequences are MNHNS and SASEGT. This CDR3 contains 14 residues. The CDR3 bases are TGTGCCAGCAGTGAAGGTCTTAGCAATCAGCCCCAGCATTTT. Protein product: CASSEGLSNQPQHF.

The chain carries TRBV5-1 and TRBJ1-5; weak D call: TRBD1 (5 bases). The CDR3 length is 15 residues. V was trimmed by 5 bases and J by 0 bases, leaving 12 bases between them. Looked up from germline, CDR1 is SGHRS and CDR2 is YFSETQ. The DNA for the CDR3 is TGCGCCAGCAGTCCCGACAGTTATAGCAATCAGCCCCAGCATTTT. It codes for CASSPDSYSNQPQHF.

V gene TRBV9 combines with J gene TRBJ2-1; D possibly corresponds to TRBD2 (6 bases). Per the germline V gene, CDR1 is SGDLS and CDR2 is YYNGEE. The CDR3 has 15 amino acids. With 4 bases removed from V and 7 bases from J, the gap between germline ends came to 18 bases. CDR3 DNA sequence: TGTGCCAGCAGCCGGGGCCCAAGCGGGCGAAATGAGCAGTTCTTC. Its protein product is CASSRGPSGRNEQFF.

V and J are TRBV15 and TRBJ2-2; 10 bases agree with TRBD1. Germline CDR1 and CDR2: LNHNV and YYDKDF (reference sequence). Trimming cost V 1 base and J 4 bases; bases outside gene matches: 3. The CDR3 length is 16 residues. This chain's CDR3 is CATSRGTGGITGELFF. Here the CDR3 DNA reads TGTGCCACCAGCAGAGGGACAGGGGGAATCACCGGGGAGCTGTTTTTT.

This clone came up a few times. As DNA, the CDR3 is TGTGCCAGCAGTATCTGGGCGAGTAGCGGGCCGAACACCGGGGAGCTGTTTTTT. This encodes CASSIWASSGPNTGELFF. The genes are TRBV11-2 and TRBJ2-2, with TRBD2 matching over 7 bases. Germline loops: CDR1 SGHAT, CDR2 FQNNGV. J lost 0 bases, V lost 6 bases, and 13 bases had no gene match. The CDR3 is 18 residues long.